Sequencing of this T cell receptor beta chain was carried out in a study of blood T cells in healthy people across ages. Alongside a J-beta primer mix, a sample-barcoded 5' primer served in a second PCR lasting about 7 to 12 cycles. TCRdb itself ran the 5' RACE reads through MiXCR, one entry per CDR3 protein. The table includes 1.5 million to 2 million distinct CDR3 sequences, 40% to 55% detected once. Looked up from germline, CDR1 is SGHDT and CDR2 is YYEEEE. Germline trimming cut 5 bases from V and 5 bases from J; bases unmatched to any gene: 5. This CDR3 contains 13 residues. The clonotype was recovered from a woman aged 40 to 50 in good health. Source material: blood. The V and J genes are TRBV5-6 and TRBJ1-1, with 8 bases that match TRBD1. The CDR3 coding sequence is TGTGCCAGCAGGTGGACAGGGCGGACTGAAGCTTTCTTT. Protein: CASRWTGRTEAFF. Complete variable domain (other parts from reference TRBV5-6 and TRBJ1-1): DAGVTQSPTHLIKTRGQQVTLRCSPKSGHDTVSWYQQALGQGPQFIFQYYEEEERQRGNFPDRFSGHQFPNYSSELNVNALLLGDSALYLCASRWTGRTEAFFGQGTRLTVV.